The 8 T cell receptor beta chains below were found in one sample sequenced in a study of blood T cell repertoires in COVID-19. TCRdb's table, derived via immunoSEQ multiplex PCR, lists solely in-frame clones and lacks some. The sample has over 250,000 clones; 70% to 90% are singletons. Material for sequencing was peripheral blood. The source of these receptors is a woman aged 70 to 79 with acute or convalescent COVID-19.

This rearrangement joins TRBV4-1 to TRBJ2-7, with D perhaps matching TRBD1 (5 bases). Per germline, CDR1 MGHRA and CDR2 YSYEKL. This CDR3 spans 14 amino acids. V was cut by 1 base and J by 5 bases, with 12 bases left in between. CDR3 loop: CASSQGHPGNEQYF. The CDR3 DNA sequence: TGCGCCAGCAGCCAAGGACACCCAGGGAACGAGCAGTACTTC.

V usage is TRBV30 and J usage is TRBJ1-5; D is perhaps TRBD1 (5 bases). The CDR3 covers 14 residues. Germline V gene data show CDR1 as GTSNPN and CDR2 as SVGIG (reference sequence). V dropped 4 bases and J dropped 15 bases, with 25 bases sitting between them. CDR3 nucleotide sequence: TGTGCCTGGAAAGGAAGGGGTGCAGCCCTCCTCACGCATTTT. It yields the protein CAWKGRGAALLTHF.

V gene TRBV7-2 combines with J gene TRBJ1-4; 7 nucleotides align to TRBD1. This CDR3 has 15 amino acids. Losses at the gene ends were 5 bases for V and 6 bases for J; bases not matched to a gene: 9. CDR1 and CDR2 from the germline V gene are SGHTA and FQGNSA. CDR3 sequence reads: CASSHVRGPDEKLFF. The CDR3 bases are TGTGCCAGCAGCCACGTTAGGGGGCCCGATGAAAAACTGTTTTTT.

The table lists this clone with a count of one. The chain joins TRBV24-1 to TRBJ2-1, with 8 bases identical to TRBD2. The CDR3 covers 14 residues. The V gene's germline CDR1 is KGHDR and CDR2 SFDVKD. V lost 4 bases to trimming and J lost 8 bases; unmatched junction nucleotides: 6. This CDR3 is CATSEGGGLDEQFF. The CDR3 DNA follows: TGTGCCACCAGTGAGGGCGGGGGGTTGGATGAGCAGTTCTTC.

The rearrangement joins TRBV7-9 to TRBJ1-6; 7 bases are a match to TRBD1. J was trimmed by 7 bases and V by 3 bases; bases with no gene match: 9. The V gene's germline CDR1 is SEHNR and CDR2 FQNEAQ (reference sequence). This CDR3 has 16 amino acids. The CDR3 DNA follows: TGTGCCAGCAGCTTTCAACCGGGGACAGCGAATTCACCCCTCCACTTT. This encodes CASSFQPGTANSPLHF. The whole variable domain, filled in from reference TRBV7-9 and TRBJ1-6, reads DTGVSQNPRHKITKRGQNVTFRCDPISEHNRLYWYRQTLGQGPEFLTYFQNEAQLEKSRLLSDRFSAERPKGSFSTLEIQRTEQGDSAMYLCASSFQPGTANSPLHFGNGTRLTVT.

This sequence joins TRBV6-5 and TRBJ1-2; 10 positions agree with TRBD1. The germline gives CDR1 MNHEY, CDR2 SVGAGI. Trimming took 1 base from V and 5 from J; bases not matched to a gene: 4. The CDR3 has 15 amino acids. Here the CDR3 reads CASSYLGQGEYGYTF. DNA for the CDR3: TGTGCCAGCAGTTACTTAGGACAGGGGGAATATGGCTACACCTTC.

This chain connects TRBV9 to TRBJ2-7, with D possibly matching TRBD2 (6 bases). The germline gives CDR1 SGDLS, CDR2 YYNGEE. CDR3 size: 14 residues. Trimming pared 3 bases from V and 5 bases from J, leaving 15 bases between. In nucleotides, the CDR3 is TGTGCCAGCAGCGGATGGGGGGATGTGGACGAGCAGTACTTC. Protein sequence: CASSGWGDVDEQYF.

The rearrangement links TRBV11-2 to TRBJ2-5; the D gene is possibly TRBD1 (5 bases). Germline V gene data show CDR1 as SGHAT and CDR2 as FQNNGV. CDR3 length: 14 amino acids. Between the trimmed V and J ends, which lost 1 base and 9 bases, there was a span of 15 bases. Here the CDR3 DNA reads TGTGCCAGCAGCTTAGGACAGCTCACGGTGTCCCAGTACTTC. The encoded protein is CASSLGQLTVSQYF.